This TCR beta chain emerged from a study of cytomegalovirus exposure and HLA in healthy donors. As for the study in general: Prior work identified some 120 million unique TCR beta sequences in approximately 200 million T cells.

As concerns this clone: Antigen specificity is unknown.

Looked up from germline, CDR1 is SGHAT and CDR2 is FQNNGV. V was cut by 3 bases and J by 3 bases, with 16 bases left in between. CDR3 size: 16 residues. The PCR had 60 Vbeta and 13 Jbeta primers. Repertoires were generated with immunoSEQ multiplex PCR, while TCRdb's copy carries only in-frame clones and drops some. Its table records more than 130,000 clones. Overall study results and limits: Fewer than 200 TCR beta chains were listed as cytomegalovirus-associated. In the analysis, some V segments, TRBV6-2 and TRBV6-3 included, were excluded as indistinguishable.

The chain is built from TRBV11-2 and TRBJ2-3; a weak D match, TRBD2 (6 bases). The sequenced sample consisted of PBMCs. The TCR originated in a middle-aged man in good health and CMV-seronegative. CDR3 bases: TGTGCCAGCAGCTTTTTTAGCGGTGGGGGGACAGATACGCAGTATTTT. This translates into CASSFFSGGGTDTQYF.